A single sample is the source of the 18 T cell receptor beta chains below, sequenced in a study of T-cell reconstitution after alpha-beta-depleted transplantation in children. The TCRbeta library was prepared with unique molecular identifiers. TCRdb passed the PCR reads through MiXCR, listing each CDR3 protein once. The top ten clones hold approximately 3% of a sample with just under 550,000 distinct CDR3 sequences, 15% to 20% of them seen once. This specimen consisted of PBMCs from the stem cell graft donor, obtained from the stem cell graft. The source of these receptors is a human donor who donated a stem cell graft to a child with acute lymphoblastic leukemia.

This chain joins TRBV20-1 and TRBJ2-7; TRBD2 matches 7 bases. Trimming took 0 bases from V and 3 from J; bases not matched to a gene: 2. The germline V gene encodes CDR1 DFQATT and CDR2 SNEGSKA (reference sequence). The CDR3 is 13 amino acids. CDR3 loop: CSARDLADYEQYF. The CDR3 DNA reads as TGCAGTGCTAGAGATCTAGCGGACTACGAGCAGTACTTC.

The DNA for the CDR3 is TGTGCCGGCTCCCGGGGTACCCTCTACGAGCAGTACTTC. Translation gives CAGSRGTLYEQYF. The chain links TRBV5-6 to TRBJ2-7; a weak D match, TRBD2 (5 bases). Germline V gene lookup returns CDR1 SGHDT and CDR2 YYEEEE. The CDR3 is 13 residues long. Trimming left V 10 bases short and J 3 bases short, with 17 bases between.

This rearrangement joins TRBV19 to TRBJ1-1, with a weak D call TRBD1 (5 bases). The CDR3 runs 14 residues. Germline CDR1 and CDR2: LNHDA and SQIVND (reference sequence). The germline V and J ends were trimmed by 3 bases and 4 bases, with 12 bases remaining between them. In DNA form, the CDR3 reads TGTGCCAGTAGTATGGGGGGGGGTTTCACTGAAGCTTTCTTT. The encoded protein is CASSMGGGFTEAFF. The full variable domain, rest sourced from reference TRBV19 and TRBJ1-1, is DGGITQSPKYLFRKEGQNVTLSCEQNLNHDAMYWYRQDPGQGLRLIYYSQIVNDFQKGDIAEGYSVSREKKESFPLTVTSAQKNPTAFYLCASSMGGGFTEAFFGQGTRLTVV.

The CDR3 bases are TGTGCCAGCAGACATAGCGGCTACGAGCAGTACTTC. Translation: CASRHSGYEQYF. The chain recombines TRBV7-2 with TRBJ2-7; tentatively, D is TRBD2 (6 bases). CDR1 and CDR2 (germline): SGHTA, FQGNSA. This CDR3 has 12 residues. V lost 6 bases and J 3 bases, leaving 9 bases between the germline ends.

V and J are TRBV20-1 and TRBJ2-5; 7 bases are shared with TRBD2. After removal of 6 bases from V and 4 bases from J, the junction contained 11 bases not matched to a gene. Germline values: CDR1 DFQATT, CDR2 SNEGSKA (reference sequence). The CDR3 is 14 amino acids. CDR3 nucleotide sequence: TGCAGTGCCCCCCGGGGTAGCGGGCGAGAGACCCAGTACTTC. Its protein product is CSAPRGSGRETQYF.

This clonotype was counted between two and nine times. The chain joins TRBV6-1 to TRBJ2-3; 12 bases fit TRBD2. V lost 8 bases to trimming and J lost 7 bases; unmatched junction nucleotides: 10. This CDR3 region has 15 residues. The germline V gene encodes CDR1 MNHNS and CDR2 SASEGT. The chain's CDR3 is CASGLAGGPRNTQYF. The CDR3 DNA reads TGTGCCAGCGGCCTAGCGGGAGGGCCTAGGAATACGCAGTATTTT.

The chain joins TRBV5-1 to TRBJ1-1, with 7 positions matching TRBD1. Per the germline V gene, CDR1 is SGHRS and CDR2 is YFSETQ. V dropped 3 bases and J dropped 6; count of bases not matched to a gene: 14. This CDR3 comprises 16 residues. Here the CDR3 reads CASSSGVGQLDAEAFF. In DNA, the CDR3 is TGCGCCAGCAGCTCGGGGGTGGGACAGCTAGACGCTGAAGCTTTCTTT.

J is TRBJ2-1 and V is TRBV5-5; possible D gene TRBD2, 6 bases. CDR1 and CDR2 (germline): SGHKS, YYEKEE (reference sequence). V was clipped by 3 bases and J by 7 bases, with 8 bases between them. CDR3 length: 12 amino acids. The DNA for the CDR3 is TGTGCCAGCAGCTGGGGACTGAATGAGCAGTTCTTC. Its translation: CASSWGLNEQFF.

V usage is TRBV10-3 and J usage is TRBJ2-7; 10 bases agree with TRBD2. Germline CDR1 ENHRY, CDR2 SYGVKD. The CDR3 extends over 13 amino acids. Losses at the gene ends were 5 bases for V and 5 bases for J; bases not matched to a gene: 3. For the CDR3, the DNA is TGTGCCATCAGTTCTAGCGGGAGCCACGAGCAGTACTTC. Residues: CAISSSGSHEQYF.

This clonotype turned up a few times. The rearrangement uses TRBV5-1 and TRBJ2-1; D could derive from TRBD1 or TRBD2 (6 bases each). Germline assignment: CDR1 SGHRS and CDR2 YFSETQ. There are 15 residues in the CDR3. The V gene lost 1 base and the J gene lost 7 bases, with 15 bases spanning the gap. CDR3 sequence: CASSLPPGAGNEQFF. CDR3 in DNA: TGCGCCAGCAGCTTGCCCCCGGGGGCTGGGAATGAGCAGTTCTTC.

This clonotype was recorded a few times. This chain uses TRBV7-9 with TRBJ2-7; TRBD2 matches at 13 bases. J lost 6 bases, V lost 3 bases, and 5 bases had no gene match. This CDR3 comprises 15 residues. CDR1 SEHNR and CDR2 FQNEAQ come from the germline V gene (reference sequence). The chain's CDR3 is CASSFGLAGASEQYF. The CDR3 DNA follows: TGTGCCAGCAGCTTCGGACTAGCGGGAGCGAGCGAGCAGTACTTC.

The chain carries TRBV27 and TRBJ2-7, with D perhaps TRBD1 (5 bases). V was clipped by 4 bases and J by 6 bases, with 16 bases between them. Germline CDR1 reads MNHEY; CDR2 reads SMNVEV (reference sequence). CDR3 length equals 14 residues. The CDR3 loop reads CASSSQIRVGEQYF. The CDR3 coding sequence is TGTGCCAGCAGTTCGCAAATCAGGGTGGGCGAGCAGTACTTC.

This clonotype was found a few times. The chain is built from TRBV7-2 and TRBJ1-6; D is unclear. The germline V gene has CDR1 SGHTA and CDR2 FQGNSA. Trimming left V 5 bases short and J 5 bases short, with 10 bases between. The CDR3 is made up of 14 amino acids. Here the CDR3 DNA reads TGTGCCAGCAGCCCCCGGAGGGATAATTCACCCCTCCACTTT. Residues: CASSPRRDNSPLHF.

The V and J genes are TRBV2 and TRBJ2-7; 7 bases map to TRBD2. V lost 2 bases and J lost 6; bases outside the gene matches: 7. From germline, CDR1 is SNHLY and CDR2 FYNNEI. This CDR3 is built from 14 residues. The CDR3 loop is CASSELGGALEQYF. The CDR3 nucleotides are TGTGCCAGCAGTGAACTGGGAGGGGCGCTCGAGCAGTACTTC.

The rearrangement uses TRBV15 and TRBJ2-3; tentatively, D is TRBD1 (5 bases). V lost 0 bases to trimming and J lost 1 base, with 14 bases between them. Germline V gives CDR1 LNHNV, CDR2 YYDKDF (reference sequence). This CDR3 comprises 17 residues. Here the CDR3 DNA reads TGTGCCACCAGCAGAGAGCTCAAGGGGCTCGGCACAGATACGCAGTATTTT. This gives the protein CATSRELKGLGTDTQYF.

With respect to this clonotype: A read error may produce the germline difference seen at one junction end. The chain has TRBV18 and TRBJ1-1; D may be TRBD1 (5 bases). The CDR3 covers 14 residues. The germline CDR1 and CDR2 sequences are KGHSH and LQKENI. CDR3 in DNA: TGTGCCAGCTCAATAGGATACAGGAACACTGCAGCTTTCTTT. Its translation: CASSIGYRNTAAFF.

This clonotype was observed a few times. The chain links TRBV10-2 to TRBJ1-1, with 8 bases that match TRBD1. Losses at the gene ends were 6 bases for V and 5 bases for J; bases not matched to a gene: 5. The CDR3 runs to 13 residues. Per germline, CDR1 WSHSY and CDR2 SAAADI. CDR3: CASRTGEGTEAFF. The CDR3 DNA reads TGCGCCAGCAGGACAGGGGAGGGAACTGAAGCTTTCTTT.

This clonotype came up a few times. The chain links TRBV5-1 to TRBJ2-1, with 10 bases aligning to TRBD2. V shed 1 base, J shed 4 bases, and the junction held 14 bases outside the gene matches. This CDR3 has 19 amino acids. Germline-derived CDR1 and CDR2 are SGHRS and YFSETQ. CDR3 DNA: TGCGCCAGCAGCTTGCTAGCGGGAGCGGGAAGGGGGACTTACAATGAGCAGTTCTTC. It is translated as CASSLLAGAGRGTYNEQFF.